The sequence of this T cell receptor (beta chain) was determined in a study of blood T cell repertoires in COVID-19. Study-wide context: COVID-19 samples collected from the United States, Italy and Spain covered acute and convalescent phases. PBMCs, B-cell-depleted T cells, or T cells provided the cDNA or gDNA that made up the material.

In the original analysis: Amplifying reference gene primers gave estimates of nucleated cell counts. Clones were sequenced by immunoSEQ multiplex PCR, and TCRdb holds only the in-frame ones, with some missing. V and J calls and clone size follow that table, whereas D and trimming were derived from the DNA. The repertoire includes about 25,000 clones, 65% to 85% of them detected once, and approximately 53% sits in the top ten. Trimming removed 8 bases from V and 3 bases from J, with 7 bases in between. This CDR3 spans 11 amino acids. Germline V gene sequence: CDR1 MNHEY, CDR2 SMNVEV (reference sequence).

The genes are TRBV27 and TRBJ1-2, with D maybe TRBD1 (5 bases). This sequence originates from a middle-aged man with active or convalescent COVID-19. Material: peripheral blood. CDR3 amino acids: CASQGYYGYTF. The CDR3 coding sequence is TGTGCCAGCCAGGGATACTATGGCTACACCTTC.